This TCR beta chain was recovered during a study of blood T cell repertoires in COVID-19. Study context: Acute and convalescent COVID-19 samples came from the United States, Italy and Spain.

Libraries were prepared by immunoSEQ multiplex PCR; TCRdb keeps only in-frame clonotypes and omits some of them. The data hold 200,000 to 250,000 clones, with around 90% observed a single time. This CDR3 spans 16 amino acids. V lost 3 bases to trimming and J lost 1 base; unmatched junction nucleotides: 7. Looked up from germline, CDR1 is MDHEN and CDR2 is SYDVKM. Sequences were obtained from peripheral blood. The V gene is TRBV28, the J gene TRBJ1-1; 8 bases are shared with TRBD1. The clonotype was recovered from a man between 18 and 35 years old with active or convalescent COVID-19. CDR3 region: CASSFIAGGRNTEAFF. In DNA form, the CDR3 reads TGTGCCAGCAGTTTCATCGCAGGGGGCAGGAACACTGAAGCTTTCTTT.